Below, one TCR beta chain is given with its context. This specimen comes from a study of shared T cell receptors in the human thymus. Method: immunoSEQ multiplex PCR; TCRdb's copy keeps in-frame clones and lacks some. Among fewer than 700,000 clones listed, around 87% were seen once. The CDR3 covers 17 residues. CDR1 and CDR2 from the germline V gene are LGHNA and YSLEER. Trimming at V came to 2 bases and at J to 4 bases, leaving 8 bases not matched to a gene. The same specimen was also included in a second study, on human thymus T cells. From that report: The people who donated were healthy Finnish babies having corrective surgery for congenital heart defects. Among thymic and blood repertoires, usage of V and J genes appeared biased. Related research has reported that thymic repertoires overlap highly among unrelated individuals.

The rearrangement uses TRBV4-3 and TRBJ2-3; 11 bases agree with TRBD2. Material for sequencing was thymocytes. This clonotype originated in a boy younger than two with a congenital heart defect. The CDR3 spells CASSQPVLAGVADTQYF. The CDR3 DNA follows: TGCGCCAGCAGCCAACCGGTACTAGCGGGAGTGGCAGATACGCAGTATTTT.